Below are 20 T cell receptor beta chains sequenced from a single sample in a study of shared clonotypes between healthy human individuals. Positive CCR7 selection of CD45RO-negative cells yielded the naive CD8 cells, and terminally differentiated effector memory CD45RA+ cells were excluded. Assay: immunoSEQ multiplex PCR; the TCRdb copy retains only in-frame clones and omits some. The data hold about 2 million clones, with approximately 94% observed a single time. Material for sequencing was naive CD8+ T cells sorted from blood. These receptors all come from a man younger than 35 in good health.

V is TRBV10-3 and J is TRBJ2-3, with 9 nucleotides matching TRBD2. The CDR3 sequence is 16 residues long. CDR1 is ENHRY and CDR2 is SYGVKD in the germline V gene. The junction had 10 bases not matched to a gene; V was cut back by 6 bases and J by 3 bases. DNA for the CDR3: TGTGCCATCAGAGTTAGCGGGGGCGCCGTGACAGATACGCAGTATTTT. Translating it yields CAIRVSGGAVTDTQYF.

In regard to this clone: This CDR3 is also generated by other DNA sequences in the sample. The chain carries TRBV4-3 and TRBJ2-7; D gene unclear. The CDR3 covers 13 residues. Germline V gives CDR1 LGHNA, CDR2 YSLEER. The V end lost 0 bases, the J end lost 2 bases, and 5 bases lay between the germline ends. CDR3: CASSQEQAYEQYF. The CDR3 DNA is TGCGCCAGCAGCCAAGAGCAGGCCTACGAGCAGTACTTC.

J is TRBJ2-5 and V is TRBV6-5; D is perhaps TRBD1 (5 bases). Matching the DNA end better, TRBJ2-7 makes the J call doubtful. CDR1 is MNHEY and CDR2 is SVGAGI in the germline V gene. The CDR3 has 13 residues. CDR3 nucleotides: TGTGCCAGCACCCTTGGGGCGTTGTACGAGCAGTACTTC. Translating it yields CASTLGALYEQYF.

This rearrangement joins TRBV5-1 to TRBJ2-1; 8 bases fit TRBD1. The V segment lost 4 bases and the J segment 5 bases; nucleotides outside the gene matches: 5. CDR1 and CDR2 from the germline V gene are SGHRS and YFSETQ. CDR3 length equals 14 residues. In nucleotides, the CDR3 is TGCGCCAGCAGCGGAGGACAGGGAAACAATGAGCAGTTCTTC. Translated, it gives CASSGGQGNNEQFF.

Concerning this clone itself: Other DNA sequences from this sample encode an identical CDR3 as well. The rearrangement joins TRBV10-3 to TRBJ2-7; TRBD2 agrees at 7 bases. Germline V gene data show CDR1 as ENHRY and CDR2 as SYGVKD. J was trimmed by 4 bases and V by 0 bases; bases with no gene match: 3. The CDR3 consists of 14 residues. CDR3 DNA: TGTGCCATCAGTGAGTCTACTAGCGATTACGAGCAGTACTTC. Translation: CAISESTSDYEQYF.

V and J are TRBV7-9 and TRBJ2-5, with 11 bases matching TRBD1. Losses at the gene ends were 3 bases for V and 1 base for J; bases not matched to a gene: 1. This CDR3 spans 15 amino acids. Per germline, CDR1 SEHNR and CDR2 FQNEAQ (reference sequence). The CDR3 DNA reads TGTGCCAGCAGCTTGGGACAGGGGGTCCAAGAGACCCAGTACTTC. Residues: CASSLGQGVQETQYF.

The chain combines TRBV9 with TRBJ2-3, with D unclear. This CDR3 contains 15 residues. From germline, CDR1 is SGDLS and CDR2 YYNGEE. Trimming shortened V by 4 bases and J by 4 bases, and 16 bases separated the two germline ends. In DNA, the CDR3 is TGTGCCAGCAGCCCCCCACGTGAGATCCCAGATACGCAGTATTTT. Protein: CASSPPREIPDTQYF.

V is TRBV11-2 and J is TRBJ1-2; D is possibly TRBD1 (6 bases). The CDR3 is 14 residues long. Germline V gene data show CDR1 as SGHAT and CDR2 as FQNNGV. Trimming pared 5 bases from V and 3 bases from J, leaving 13 bases between. The CDR3 DNA follows: TGTGCCAGCAGCCCCATTGGGGGCTACTATGGCTACACCTTC. Residues: CASSPIGGYYGYTF.

The gene calls are TRBV9 and TRBJ2-7; TRBD2 agrees at 8 bases. This CDR3 region has 17 residues. J gave up 1 base and V 0 bases, and 9 bases lay outside the gene matches. Germline V gene sequence: CDR1 SGDLS, CDR2 YYNGEE. The CDR3 is CASSVATRIAGSYEQYF. DNA of the CDR3: TGTGCCAGCAGCGTAGCTACGAGGATAGCGGGGTCCTACGAGCAGTACTTC.

The rearrangement joins TRBV7-2 to TRBJ2-1; D may be TRBD1 (5 bases). The V end was cut by 5 bases, the J end by 4 bases, with 15 bases between. Germline loops: CDR1 SGHTA, CDR2 FQGNSA. The CDR3 covers 15 residues. The CDR3 is CASSARQIVYNEQFF. In nucleotides, the CDR3 is TGTGCCAGCAGCGCCCGACAGATAGTGTACAATGAGCAGTTCTTC.

This rearrangement joins TRBV5-6 to TRBJ2-1; 7 bases agree with TRBD1. Germline CDR1 is SGHDT and CDR2 is YYEEEE. The CDR3 extends over 13 amino acids. V was pared by 5 bases and J by 4 bases, with 3 bases of the junction left unmatched. The CDR3 sequence is CASSGTDYNEQFF. In DNA form, the CDR3 reads TGTGCCAGCAGTGGGACAGATTACAATGAGCAGTTCTTC.

The rearrangement uses TRBV28 and TRBJ2-3; D call uncertain. Germline V gives CDR1 MDHEN, CDR2 SYDVKM. The CDR3 covers 17 residues. V was pared by 4 bases and J by 4 bases, with 21 bases between. In nucleotides, the CDR3 is TGTGCCAGCAGTTCCCAAGACCGACTGACGCCTCCAGATACGCAGTATTTT. This codes for CASSSQDRLTPPDTQYF. The full variable domain, completed using reference TRBV28 and TRBJ2-3, is DVKVTQSSRYLVKRTGEKVFLECVQDMDHENMFWYRQDPGLGLRLIYFSYDVKMKEKGDIPEGYSVSREKKERFSLILESASTNQTSMYLCASSSQDRLTPPDTQYFGPGTRLTVL.

This chain connects TRBV5-1 to TRBJ1-4; 7 bases are a match to TRBD1. Looked up from germline, CDR1 is SGHRS and CDR2 is YFSETQ. V lost 0 bases and J lost 1; bases outside the gene matches: 9. The CDR3 is 18 amino acids. Here the CDR3 reads CASSLESPGQRTNEKLFF. CDR3 DNA: TGCGCCAGCAGCTTGGAAAGTCCGGGACAGAGAACTAATGAAAAACTGTTTTTT.

The genes are TRBV27 and TRBJ2-1; D is perhaps TRBD1 or TRBD2 (5 bases each). The CDR3 has 16 amino acids. CDR1 is MNHEY, CDR2 SMNVEV, per germline (reference sequence). Trimming shortened V by 0 bases and J by 4 bases, and 13 bases separated the two germline ends. Here the CDR3 DNA reads TGTGCCAGCAGTTTATCTTCCGGGGCCCTGTACAATGAGCAGTTCTTC. Its translation: CASSLSSGALYNEQFF.

The chain recombines TRBV21-1 with TRBJ1-2; the D segment call TRBD1 is taken from the table without a DNA check. TRBV21-1 is labeled a pseudogene. The CDR3 sequence is 14 residues long. The DNA for the CDR3 is TGTGCCAGCAGCAAGGGACAGGGGACCTATGGCTACACCTTC. It codes for CASSKGQGTYGYTF.

This chain links TRBV2 with TRBJ1-5, with 9 positions matching TRBD1. After removal of 7 bases from V and 4 bases from J, the junction contained 8 bases not matched to a gene. The CDR3 loop spans 15 amino acids. From germline, CDR1 is SNHLY and CDR2 FYNNEI. The CDR3 DNA reads TGTGCCAGCAACGACATAGGGACAGGGAATCAGCCCCAGCATTTT. Protein product: CASNDIGTGNQPQHF.

For this clone: Distinct nucleotide sequences in the sample also encode this CDR3. This CDR3 is CASSWTGGNTEAFF. The CDR3 DNA is TGTGCCAGCAGCTGGACAGGGGGAAACACTGAAGCTTTCTTT. The gene calls are TRBV5-4 and TRBJ1-1; 10 nucleotides line up with TRBD1. The CDR3 is 14 amino acids. The germline gives CDR1 SGHNT, CDR2 YYREEE (reference sequence). The trim removed 3 bases at V and 2 bases at J, leaving 1 base unmatched.

The rearrangement uses TRBV4-1 and TRBJ1-1; D is uncertain. This CDR3 has 16 residues. Germline V gene lookup returns CDR1 MGHRA and CDR2 YSYEKL. V dropped 0 bases and J dropped 0 bases, with 11 bases sitting between them. As DNA, the CDR3 is TGCGCCAGCAGCCAAGAATCGGTACTTTTGAACACTGAAGCTTTCTTT. Its protein product is CASSQESVLLNTEAFF.

This clone has only one observation. The V gene is TRBV7-9, the J gene TRBJ1-1; no clear D gene. The germline V gene encodes CDR1 SEHNR and CDR2 FQNEAQ (reference sequence). Trimming left V 5 bases short and J 4 bases short, with 11 bases between. The CDR3 is 13 amino acids. For the CDR3, the DNA is TGTGCCAGCAGCCCTCCCGGGTTCACTGAAGCTTTCTTT. It codes for CASSPPGFTEAFF.

The chain uses TRBV19 and TRBJ2-4; the match to TRBD2 covers 11 bases. J lost 1 base, V lost 4 bases, and 9 bases had no gene match. The CDR3 sequence is 18 residues long. The germline CDR1 and CDR2 sequences are LNHDA and SQIVND (reference sequence). As DNA, the CDR3 is TGTGCCAGTAGTAATGTGGTCTGGACTAGCGGGGCCAAAAACATTCAGTACTTC. This codes for CASSNVVWTSGAKNIQYF.